Shown below are 14 T cell receptor beta chains from a single sample sequenced in a study of cytomegalovirus exposure and HLA in healthy donors. Clones were read by immunoSEQ multiplex PCR, and TCRdb kept only the in-frame ones, dropping some. The sample comprises around 220,000 clones, 85% to 90% of which are singletons, and 2.9% rests with the top ten. The sequenced material came from PBMCs. The receptors originated from a woman aged 18-30 years in good health and CMV-seronegative.

This chain connects TRBV5-6 to TRBJ2-3, with TRBD2 matching over 10 bases. This CDR3 contains 15 residues. V lost 4 bases, J lost 6 bases, and 8 bases stayed unmatched. Per the germline V gene, CDR1 is SGHDT and CDR2 is YYEEEE. The CDR3 protein is CASSQRTSGRDTQYF. CDR3 in DNA: TGTGCCAGCAGCCAACGGACTAGCGGCCGTGATACGCAGTATTTT.

This clone was recorded only once. This chain uses TRBV5-6 with TRBJ1-2; D not resolved. CDR1 and CDR2 (germline): SGHDT, YYEEEE. The CDR3 runs 12 residues. V dropped 2 bases and J dropped 4 bases, with 6 bases sitting between them. CDR3 sequence: CASSLNSYGYTF. The CDR3 region has the DNA TGTGCCAGCAGCTTAAACAGCTATGGCTACACCTTC. The whole variable domain, remainder taken from reference TRBV5-6 and TRBJ1-2, is DAGVTQSPTHLIKTRGQQVTLRCSPKSGHDTVSWYQQALGQGPQFIFQYYEEEERQRGNFPDRFSGHQFPNYSSELNVNALLLGDSALYLCASSLNSYGYTFGSGTRLTVV.

This clone was counted a single time. DNA for the CDR3: TGCGCCAGCAGCCAGACAGGCGATAGCTCCTACAATGAGCAGTTCTTC. Translated: CASSQTGDSSYNEQFF. This rearrangement joins TRBV5-1 to TRBJ2-1, with TRBD1 as a possible D gene (6 bases). CDR3 size: 16 residues. V shed 4 bases and J shed 0 bases, with 14 bases lying between them. Germline lookup yields CDR1 SGHRS and CDR2 YFSETQ.

The chain links TRBV7-9 to TRBJ2-7; D might be TRBD1 (5 bases). The CDR3 totals 15 residues. Germline CDR1 reads SEHNR; CDR2 reads FQNEAQ (reference sequence). Between the trimmed V and J ends, which lost 4 bases and 5 bases, there was a span of 18 bases. As DNA, the CDR3 is TGTGCCAGCAGCTCGGCGTCCAGGGTAAGCCACGAGCAGTACTTC. Its protein is CASSSASRVSHEQYF.

The chain joins TRBV27 to TRBJ1-1; 9 nucleotides agree with TRBD1. The J segment lost 0 bases and the V segment lost 4 bases, leaving 3 bases of the junction unmatched. The CDR3 is 15 amino acids. The germline gives CDR1 MNHEY, CDR2 SMNVEV (reference sequence). The CDR3 reads CASSSTGGVNTEAFF. CDR3 bases: TGTGCCAGCAGTTCGACAGGGGGGGTGAACACTGAAGCTTTCTTT.

The V and J genes are TRBV5-4 and TRBJ2-1; 9 bases agree with TRBD2. CDR1 and CDR2 (germline): SGHNT, YYREEE (reference sequence). After removal of 1 base from V and 7 bases from J, the junction contained 9 bases not matched to a gene. This CDR3 spans 16 amino acids. The CDR3 reads CASSLTELAGTNEQFF. The CDR3 bases are TGTGCCAGCAGCTTGACAGAACTAGCGGGCACGAATGAGCAGTTCTTC.

The chain employs TRBV28 and TRBJ2-3; D unclear. V gave up 3 bases and J gave up 4 bases, with 11 bases separating them. The CDR3 runs to 14 residues. CDR1 is MDHEN and CDR2 is SYDVKM in the germline V gene. CDR3 DNA: TGTGCCAGCAGTTTTGGTAGTAACCCAGATACGCAGTATTTT. This translates into CASSFGSNPDTQYF.

The chain links TRBV27 to TRBJ2-7; TRBD2 might be the D (5 bases). V was trimmed by 3 bases and J by 4 bases, leaving 13 bases between them. This CDR3 is 14 amino acids long. Germline values: CDR1 MNHEY, CDR2 SMNVEV (reference sequence). The CDR3 DNA follows: TGTGCCAGCAGTTTCGAGGGCAGTGGGTACGAGCAGTACTTC. It encodes CASSFEGSGYEQYF.

The J gene is TRBJ1-2, the V gene TRBV28; TRBD1 is a possible D gene (6 bases). The V end lost 2 bases, the J end lost 0 bases, and 10 bases lay between the germline ends. Germline assignment: CDR1 MDHEN and CDR2 SYDVKM. The CDR3 is 15 residues long. In nucleotides, the CDR3 is TGTGCCAGCAGTTTAATGGACAGAACTAACTATGGCTACACCTTC. This translates into CASSLMDRTNYGYTF.

The rearrangement joins TRBV10-3 to TRBJ1-1; 7 bases line up with TRBD1. V trimming: 5 bases; J trimming: 6 bases; junction bases outside the gene matches: 9. CDR1 and CDR2 from the germline V gene are ENHRY and SYGVKD. This CDR3 is 14 amino acids long. The CDR3 nucleotides are TGTGCCATCAGTCCCGACAGGGTAGTTGCTGAAGCTTTCTTT. This gives the protein CAISPDRVVAEAFF.

The CDR3 DNA is TGCGCCAGCAGTACCGATGCCAGGAATCTGGGCCACGAGCAGTACTTC. This codes for CASSTDARNLGHEQYF. The V gene is TRBV5-1, the J gene TRBJ2-7; D not resolved. Germline values: CDR1 SGHRS, CDR2 YFSETQ. With 5 bases removed from V and 5 bases from J, the gap between germline ends came to 23 bases. This CDR3 spans 16 amino acids.

J is TRBJ1-2 and V is TRBV28; D is perhaps TRBD1 (5 bases). The length of the CDR3 is 13 residues. Trimming removed 2 bases from V and 4 bases from J, with 8 bases in between. Germline CDR1 and CDR2: MDHEN and SYDVKM. The CDR3 spells CASSLLGPYGYTF. The CDR3 DNA reads TGTGCCAGCAGTTTACTGGGGCCCTATGGCTACACCTTC.

This clone was counted at least ten times. This sequence joins TRBV5-6 and TRBJ2-2, with 7 nucleotides matching TRBD2. The CDR3 covers 16 residues. J was trimmed by 1 base and V by 2 bases; bases with no gene match: 5. Germline CDR1 and CDR2: SGHDT and YYEEEE. This CDR3 is CASSLRSSGNTGELFF. The CDR3 coding sequence is TGTGCCAGCAGCTTAAGGTCTAGCGGGAACACCGGGGAGCTGTTTTTT.

This clone showed up just a few times. The rearrangement joins TRBV7-2 to TRBJ2-7, with 8 bases that match TRBD2. CDR3 length equals 14 residues. V shed 4 bases, J shed 1 base, and the junction held 3 bases outside the gene matches. In germline, CDR1 is SGHTA, CDR2 FQGNSA. CDR3 in DNA: TGTGCCAGCAGCTGGGGACTAGAATCCTACGAGCAGTACTTC. This sequence encodes CASSWGLESYEQYF.